One T cell receptor beta chain is described in this entry. Its antigen is undetermined. The donors were in the 120-subject validation cohort, distinct from the roughly 600-subject first cohort. Some clones are missing from TCRdb's copy, which holds only in-frame ones; the method was immunoSEQ multiplex PCR. The sample includes 130,000 to 150,000 clones, approximately 86% of them seen just once. V shed 6 bases and J shed 3 bases, with 15 bases lying between them. The CDR3 loop spans 13 amino acids. Looked up from germline, CDR1 is GTSNPN and CDR2 is SVGIG (reference sequence). This record comes from a study of cytomegalovirus exposure and HLA in healthy donors. Study-wide results and caveats: Reported results showed that the classifier diagnosed cytomegalovirus status with high specificity and sensitivity. According to the study, roughly 160 TCR beta chains were cytomegalovirus-associated. A subsequent analysis found that TCR clusters from the first cohort also tended to co-occur in the 90 to 150 validation repertoires, with roughly 95% of cluster scores above 0.

This clonotype originated in a man aged 18-30 years in good health and CMV-seropositive. The sequenced sample was PBMCs. The chain carries TRBV30 and TRBJ2-7; TRBD1 might be the D (5 bases). The CDR3, as DNA: TGTGCCTGCATTCGACAGTCCCGCTACGAGCAGTACTTC. This gives the protein CACIRQSRYEQYF.